The source of this TCR beta chain is a study of vaccination and CD4 T cells after COVID-19. Study background: For control cultures, the treatment was a CEFX pool, an HIV-1 Nef pool, or no peptide.

This CDR3 is 15 amino acids long. V lost 5 bases to trimming and J lost 7 bases; unmatched junction nucleotides: 8. Germline CDR1 and CDR2: LNHDA and SQIVND (reference sequence). Treatment: approximately 10-day PBMC culture with coronavirus spike peptide pools or control peptides (ViraFEST assay). Cultured CD4+ T cell DNA was sequenced using the Oncomine TCR Beta short-read assay. TCRdb recomputed calls from the PCR reads with MiXCR, one row per CDR3 protein. Among around 20,000 distinct CDR3 sequences listed, around 39% were seen once. With regard to this clonotype: As yet, its antigen is unknown.

The source was CD4+ T cells from blood, cultured in vitro, collected before SARS-CoV-2 vaccination. V and J are TRBV19 and TRBJ2-2; 9 bases are shared with TRBD1. The source is a human donor who received a COVID-19 vaccine. CDR3 residues: CASSLGQGFIGELFF. CDR3 bases: TGTGCCAGTAGTTTGGGACAGGGTTTCATCGGGGAGCTGTTTTTT.